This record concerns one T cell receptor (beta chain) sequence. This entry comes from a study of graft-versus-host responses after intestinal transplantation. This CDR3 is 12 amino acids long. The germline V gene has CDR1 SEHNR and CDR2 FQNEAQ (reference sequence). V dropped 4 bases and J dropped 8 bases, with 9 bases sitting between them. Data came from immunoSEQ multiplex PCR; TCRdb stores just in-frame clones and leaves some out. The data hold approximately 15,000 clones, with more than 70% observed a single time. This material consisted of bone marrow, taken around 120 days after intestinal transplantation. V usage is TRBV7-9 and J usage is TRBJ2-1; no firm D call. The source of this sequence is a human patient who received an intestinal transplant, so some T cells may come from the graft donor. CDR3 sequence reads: CASSYQWHEQFF. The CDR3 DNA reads TGTGCCAGCAGCTACCAGTGGCATGAGCAGTTCTTC.